Described below is a single T cell receptor (beta chain) sequence and its context. Its specificity is not known. These data are taken from a study of T-cell reconstitution after alpha-beta-depleted transplantation in children. Findings and caveats of the study: The authors attributed T-cell counts and diversity one year after transplant mostly to newly produced T cells. Some patients' high day-60 TCRbeta diversity was attributed to recipient cells surviving conditioning. Several hundred graft clones that had expanded were reportedly the source of alpha-beta T cells about two months after transplant.

Germline CDR1 reads ENHRY; CDR2 reads SYGVKD. V was shortened by 3 bases and J by 5 bases, with 5 bases between the two germline ends. The CDR3 loop spans 11 amino acids. Preparation of the TCRbeta library involved a method that used unique molecular identifiers. Via MiXCR, TCRdb re-called the PCR reads, giving one row per CDR3 protein. Of a few hundred thousand distinct CDR3 sequences in the sample, approximately 30% are singletons; the top ten hold 30% to 45%. The specimen was PBMCs, collected before TCRalphabeta/CD19-depleted stem cell transplant. J is TRBJ2-7 and V is TRBV10-3; D is uncertain. The source is a boy under three years old with Wiskott-Aldrich syndrome, due to receive a stem cell transplant. CDR3 nucleotide sequence: TGTGCCATCAGTGATGGCAACGAGCAGTACTTC. As protein: CAISDGNEQYF.